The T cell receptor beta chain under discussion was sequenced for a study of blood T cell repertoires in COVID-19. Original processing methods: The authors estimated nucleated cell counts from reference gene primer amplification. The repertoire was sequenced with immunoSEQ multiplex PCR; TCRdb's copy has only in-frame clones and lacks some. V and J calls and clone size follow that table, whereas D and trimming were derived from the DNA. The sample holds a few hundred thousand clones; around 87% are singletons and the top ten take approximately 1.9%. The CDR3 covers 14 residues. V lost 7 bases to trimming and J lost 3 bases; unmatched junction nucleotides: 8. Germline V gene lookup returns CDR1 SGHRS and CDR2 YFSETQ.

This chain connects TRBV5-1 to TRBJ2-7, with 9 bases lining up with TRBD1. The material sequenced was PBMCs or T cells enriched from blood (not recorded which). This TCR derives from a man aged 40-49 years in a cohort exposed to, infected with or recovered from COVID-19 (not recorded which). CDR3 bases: TGCGCCAGCGGGACAGGGCTAGTGGGCTACGAGCAGTACTTC. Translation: CASGTGLVGYEQYF.